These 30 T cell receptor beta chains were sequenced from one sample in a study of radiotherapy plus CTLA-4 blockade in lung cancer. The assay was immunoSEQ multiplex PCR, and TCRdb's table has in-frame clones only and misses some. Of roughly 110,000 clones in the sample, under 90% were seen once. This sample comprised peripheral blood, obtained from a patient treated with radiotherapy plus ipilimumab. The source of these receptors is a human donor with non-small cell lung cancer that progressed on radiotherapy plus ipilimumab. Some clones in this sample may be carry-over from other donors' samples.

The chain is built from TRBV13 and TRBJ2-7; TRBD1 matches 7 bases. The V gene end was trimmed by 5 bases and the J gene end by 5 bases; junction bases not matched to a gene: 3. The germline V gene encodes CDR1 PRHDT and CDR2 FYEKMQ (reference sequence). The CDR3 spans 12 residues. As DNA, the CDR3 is TGTGCCAGCAGCCTAGACAGGGACGAGCAGTACTTC. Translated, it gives CASSLDRDEQYF.

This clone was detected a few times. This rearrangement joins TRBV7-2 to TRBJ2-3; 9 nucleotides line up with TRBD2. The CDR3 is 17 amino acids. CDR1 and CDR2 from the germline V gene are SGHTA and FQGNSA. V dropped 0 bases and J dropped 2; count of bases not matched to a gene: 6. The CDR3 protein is CASSLASLAGNTDTQYF. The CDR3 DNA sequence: TGTGCCAGCAGCTTAGCGTCGCTAGCGGGGAACACAGATACGCAGTATTTT.

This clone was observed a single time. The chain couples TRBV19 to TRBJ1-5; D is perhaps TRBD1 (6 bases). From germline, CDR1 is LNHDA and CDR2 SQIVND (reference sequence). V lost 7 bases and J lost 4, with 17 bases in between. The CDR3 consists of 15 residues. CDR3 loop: CASMETGLLNQPQHF. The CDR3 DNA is TGTGCCAGTATGGAGACAGGATTACTTAATCAGCCCCAGCATTTT.

As DNA, the CDR3 is TGCGCCAGCAGCTTTGGGGCTGATCGAGATACGCAGTATTTT. The encoded protein is CASSFGADRDTQYF. The chain has TRBV5-1 and TRBJ2-3; the D gene is possibly TRBD1 (5 bases). Germline V gene sequence: CDR1 SGHRS, CDR2 YFSETQ. V lost 2 bases and J lost 5, with 12 bases in between. The CDR3 runs 14 residues.

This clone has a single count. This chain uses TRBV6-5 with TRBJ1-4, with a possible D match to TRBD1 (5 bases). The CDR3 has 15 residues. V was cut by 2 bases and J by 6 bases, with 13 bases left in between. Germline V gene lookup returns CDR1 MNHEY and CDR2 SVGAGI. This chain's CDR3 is CASSYRGIGYEKLFF. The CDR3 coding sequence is TGTGCCAGCAGTTACCGGGGGATCGGATATGAAAAACTGTTTTTT.

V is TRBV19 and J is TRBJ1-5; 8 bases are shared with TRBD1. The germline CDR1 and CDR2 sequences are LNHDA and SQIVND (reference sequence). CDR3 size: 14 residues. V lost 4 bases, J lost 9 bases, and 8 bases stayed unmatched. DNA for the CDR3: TGTGCCAGTAGTACCGACAGGGGAGTGGGGCCCCAGCATTTT. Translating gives CASSTDRGVGPQHF.

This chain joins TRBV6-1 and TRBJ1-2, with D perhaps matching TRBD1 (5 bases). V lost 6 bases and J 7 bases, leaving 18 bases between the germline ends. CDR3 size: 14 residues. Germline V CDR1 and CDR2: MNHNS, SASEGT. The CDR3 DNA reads TGTGCCAGCAGAACCGGGACCAGGGTATCTGGCTACACCTTC. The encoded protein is CASRTGTRVSGYTF.

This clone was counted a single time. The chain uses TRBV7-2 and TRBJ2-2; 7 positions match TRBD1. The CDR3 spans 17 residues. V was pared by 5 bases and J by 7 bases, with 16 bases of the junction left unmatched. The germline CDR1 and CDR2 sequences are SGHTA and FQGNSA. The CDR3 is CASSAGQARGPFGELFF. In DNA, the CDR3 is TGTGCCAGCAGCGCAGGACAGGCCCGCGGGCCGTTCGGGGAGCTGTTTTTT.

Written as DNA, the CDR3 is TGTGCCATCAGTGAGCCGACAAGAGTACAAGAGACCCAGTACTTC. It specifies CAISEPTRVQETQYF. The chain combines TRBV10-3 with TRBJ2-5; D is unresolved. The length of the CDR3 is 15 residues. Trimming removed 2 bases at V and 2 bases at J, with 12 bases between. From germline, CDR1 is ENHRY and CDR2 SYGVKD.

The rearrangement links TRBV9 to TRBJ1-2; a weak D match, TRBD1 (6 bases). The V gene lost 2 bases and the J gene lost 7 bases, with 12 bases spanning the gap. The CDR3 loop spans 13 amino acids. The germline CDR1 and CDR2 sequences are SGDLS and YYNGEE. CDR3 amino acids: CASSVAGAGGYTF. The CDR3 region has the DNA TGTGCCAGCAGCGTCGCAGGGGCTGGTGGCTACACCTTC.

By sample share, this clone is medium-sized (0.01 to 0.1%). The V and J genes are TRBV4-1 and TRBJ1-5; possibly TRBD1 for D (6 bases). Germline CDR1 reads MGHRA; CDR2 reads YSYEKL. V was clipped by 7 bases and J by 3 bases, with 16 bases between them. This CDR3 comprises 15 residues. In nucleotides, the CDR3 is TGCGCCAGCACCCCCGACCGGGGGCTCAATCAGCCCCAGCATTTT. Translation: CASTPDRGLNQPQHF.

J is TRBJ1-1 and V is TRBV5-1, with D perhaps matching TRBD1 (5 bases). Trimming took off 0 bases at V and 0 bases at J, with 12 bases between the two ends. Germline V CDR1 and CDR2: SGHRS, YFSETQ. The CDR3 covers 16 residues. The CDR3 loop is CASSLARQGLNTEAFF. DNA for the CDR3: TGCGCCAGCAGCTTGGCCCGGCAGGGTCTGAACACTGAAGCTTTCTTT.

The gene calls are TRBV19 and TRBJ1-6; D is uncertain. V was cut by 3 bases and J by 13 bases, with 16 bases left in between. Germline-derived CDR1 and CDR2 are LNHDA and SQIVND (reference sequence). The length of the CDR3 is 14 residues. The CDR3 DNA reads TGTGCCAGTAGTATCTACGGGGTTGAGACGCCCCTCCACTTT. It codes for CASSIYGVETPLHF.

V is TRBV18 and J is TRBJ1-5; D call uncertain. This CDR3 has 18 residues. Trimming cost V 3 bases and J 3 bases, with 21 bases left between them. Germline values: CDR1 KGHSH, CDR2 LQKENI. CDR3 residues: CASSPPGLQFGSNQPQHF. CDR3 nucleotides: TGTGCCAGCTCACCTCCGGGCCTCCAGTTCGGGTCCAATCAGCCCCAGCATTTT.

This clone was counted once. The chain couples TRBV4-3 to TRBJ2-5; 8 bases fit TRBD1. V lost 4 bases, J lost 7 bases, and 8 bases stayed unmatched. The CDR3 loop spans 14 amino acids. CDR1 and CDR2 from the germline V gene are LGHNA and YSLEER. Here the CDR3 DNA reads TGCGCCAGCAGCCGGTTGACAGGGGTTGGGACCCAGTACTTC. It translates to CASSRLTGVGTQYF.

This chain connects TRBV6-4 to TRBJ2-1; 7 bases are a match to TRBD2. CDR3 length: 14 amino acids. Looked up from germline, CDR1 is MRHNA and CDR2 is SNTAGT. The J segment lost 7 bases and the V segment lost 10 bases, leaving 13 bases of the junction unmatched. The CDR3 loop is CATTPLAGGNEQFF. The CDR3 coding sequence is TGTGCCACCACCCCCCTAGCCGGGGGGAATGAGCAGTTCTTC.

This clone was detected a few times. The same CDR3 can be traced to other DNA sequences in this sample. CDR3 in DNA: TGTGCCAGCAGTATAAGGACAGGAGCCTACAATGAGCAGTTCTTC. Translation: CASSIRTGAYNEQFF. This chain links TRBV7-3 with TRBJ2-1, with TRBD1 matching over 7 bases. Germline CDR1 SGHTA, CDR2 FQGTGA. V lost 6 bases, J lost 2 bases, and 7 bases stayed unmatched. The CDR3 loop spans 15 amino acids.

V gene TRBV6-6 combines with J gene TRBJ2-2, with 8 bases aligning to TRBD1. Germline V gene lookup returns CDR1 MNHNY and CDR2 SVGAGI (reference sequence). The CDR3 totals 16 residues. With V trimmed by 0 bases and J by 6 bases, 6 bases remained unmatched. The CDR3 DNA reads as TGTGCCAGCAGTTACTCCAGGGGGCTTAAAGCCGGGGAGCTGTTTTTT. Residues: CASSYSRGLKAGELFF.

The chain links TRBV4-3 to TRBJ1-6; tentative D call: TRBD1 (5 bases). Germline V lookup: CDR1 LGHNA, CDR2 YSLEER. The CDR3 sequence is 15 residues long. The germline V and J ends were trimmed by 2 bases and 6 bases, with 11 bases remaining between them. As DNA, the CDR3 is TGCGCCAGCAGCCAATCAGGGAGAACTAATTCACCCCTCCACTTT. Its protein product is CASSQSGRTNSPLHF.

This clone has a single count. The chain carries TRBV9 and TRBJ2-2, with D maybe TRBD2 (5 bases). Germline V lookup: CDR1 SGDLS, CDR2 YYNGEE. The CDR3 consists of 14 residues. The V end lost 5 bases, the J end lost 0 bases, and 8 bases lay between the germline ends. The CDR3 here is CASRGDANTGELFF. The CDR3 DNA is TGTGCCAGCAGGGGAGACGCGAACACCGGGGAGCTGTTTTTT.

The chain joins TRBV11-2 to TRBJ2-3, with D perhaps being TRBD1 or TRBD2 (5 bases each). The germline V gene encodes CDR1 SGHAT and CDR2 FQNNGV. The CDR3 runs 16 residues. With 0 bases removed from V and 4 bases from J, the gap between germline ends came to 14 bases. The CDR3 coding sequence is TGTGCCAGCAGCTTAGATTGGACGGGGCGCGCAGATACGCAGTATTTT. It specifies CASSLDWTGRADTQYF. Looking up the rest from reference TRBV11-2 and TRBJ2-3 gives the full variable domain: EAGVAQSPRYKIIEKRQSVAFWCNPISGHATLYWYQQILGQGPKLLIQFQNNGVVDDSQLPKDRFSAERLKGVDSTLKIQPAKLEDSAVYLCASSLDWTGRADTQYFGPGTRLTVL.

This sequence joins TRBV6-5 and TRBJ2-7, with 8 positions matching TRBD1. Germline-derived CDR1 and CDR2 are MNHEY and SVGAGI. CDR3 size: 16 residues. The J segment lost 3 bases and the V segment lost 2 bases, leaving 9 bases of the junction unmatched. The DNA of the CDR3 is TGTGCCAGCAGTTACGTAGGGACAGGCCTAGTCTACGAGCAGTACTTC. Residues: CASSYVGTGLVYEQYF.

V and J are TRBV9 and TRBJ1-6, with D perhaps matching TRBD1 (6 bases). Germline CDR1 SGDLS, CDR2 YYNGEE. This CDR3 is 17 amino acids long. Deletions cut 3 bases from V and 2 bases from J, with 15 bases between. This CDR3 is CASSARGGRAYNSPLHF. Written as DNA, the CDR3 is TGTGCCAGCAGCGCCCGCGGGGGCAGGGCCTATAATTCACCCCTCCACTTT.

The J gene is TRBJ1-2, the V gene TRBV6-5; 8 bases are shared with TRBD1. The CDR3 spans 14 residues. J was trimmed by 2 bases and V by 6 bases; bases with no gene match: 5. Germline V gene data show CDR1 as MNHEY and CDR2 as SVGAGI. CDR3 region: CASSIRTGNYGYTF. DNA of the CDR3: TGTGCCAGCAGCATTAGGACAGGGAACTATGGCTACACCTTC.

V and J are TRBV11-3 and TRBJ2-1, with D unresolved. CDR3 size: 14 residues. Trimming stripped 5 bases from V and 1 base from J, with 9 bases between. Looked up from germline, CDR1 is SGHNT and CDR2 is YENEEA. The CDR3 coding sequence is TGTGCCAGCAGCCTACGGGCATCCTACAATGAGCAGTTCTTC. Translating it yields CASSLRASYNEQFF.

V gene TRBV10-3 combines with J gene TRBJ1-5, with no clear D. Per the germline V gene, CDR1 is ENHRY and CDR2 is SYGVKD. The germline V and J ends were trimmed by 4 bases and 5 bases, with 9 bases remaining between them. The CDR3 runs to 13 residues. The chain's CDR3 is CAISGTTHQPQHF. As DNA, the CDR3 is TGTGCCATCAGTGGCACTACCCATCAGCCCCAGCATTTT.

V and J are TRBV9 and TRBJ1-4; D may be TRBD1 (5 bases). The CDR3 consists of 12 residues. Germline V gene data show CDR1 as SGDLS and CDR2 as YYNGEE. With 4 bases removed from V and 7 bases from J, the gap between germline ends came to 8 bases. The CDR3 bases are TGTGCCAGCAGCTTCGGGGGTGAAAAACTGTTTTTT. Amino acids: CASSFGGEKLFF.

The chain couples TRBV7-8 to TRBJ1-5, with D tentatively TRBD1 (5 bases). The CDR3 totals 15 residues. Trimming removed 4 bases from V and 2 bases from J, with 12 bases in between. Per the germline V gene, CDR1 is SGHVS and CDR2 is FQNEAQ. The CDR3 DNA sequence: TGTGCCAGCAGCTCCAGGGTGTTTGGCAATCAGCCCCAGCATTTT. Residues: CASSSRVFGNQPQHF. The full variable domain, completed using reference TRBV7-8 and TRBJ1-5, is GAGVSQSPRYKVAKRGQDVALRCDPISGHVSLFWYQQALGQGPEFLTYFQNEAQLDKSGLPSDRFFAERPEGSVSTLKIQRTQQEDSAVYLCASSSRVFGNQPQHFGDGTRLSIL.

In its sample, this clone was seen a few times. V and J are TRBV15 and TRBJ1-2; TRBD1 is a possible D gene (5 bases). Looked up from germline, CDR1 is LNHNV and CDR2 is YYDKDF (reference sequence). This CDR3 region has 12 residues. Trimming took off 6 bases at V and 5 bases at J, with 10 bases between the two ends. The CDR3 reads CATSGAGYGYTF. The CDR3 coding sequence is TGTGCCACCAGTGGGGCAGGGTATGGCTACACCTTC.

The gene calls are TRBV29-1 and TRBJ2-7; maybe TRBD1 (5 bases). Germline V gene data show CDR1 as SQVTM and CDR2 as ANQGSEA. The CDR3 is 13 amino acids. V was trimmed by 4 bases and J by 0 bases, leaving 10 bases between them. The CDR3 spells CSVGSTDSYEQYF. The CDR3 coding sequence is TGCAGCGTTGGATCGACAGACTCCTACGAGCAGTACTTC.